This T cell receptor (beta chain) stems from a study of shared clonotypes between healthy human individuals (dated by TCRdb to the early 2020s). Turning to the overall study: The cohort included three men and a couple of women between 18 and 49 years of age. To estimate repertoire size and how much clonotype sharing occurs between individuals, the study deeply sequenced the blood TCR repertoires of a handful of healthy adults. Different laboratories and diverse techniques were used to prepare libraries and sequence TCR repertoires, to increase sequencing depth and limit assay-specific biases. Leukapheresis yielded between about 0.85 and 9 billion PBMCs per donor.

Using the deep immunoSEQ assay, multiplex PCR amplified TCR CDR3 regions from genomic DNA. Extracted genomic DNA from each cell subset was spread evenly across all wells of several immunoSEQ 96-well plates, with each plate serving as a replicate. For unsorted PBMC, about 270 ng of genomic DNA, equivalent to about 32,000 T cell genomes, went into each replicate PCR. Unsorted PBMC genomic DNA was sequenced across ten immunoSEQ deep assay plates. Purified libraries were measured with a Qubit 3.0 fluorometer, size-checked on a Bioanalyzer 2100, and measured again with the KAPA Library Quantification kit. Every immunoSEQ 96-well plate was sequenced on a dedicated single-read 150-cycle Illumina NextSeq 550 flow cell. Per the original workflow: Because the immunoSEQ output included only junctional sequences and no quality scores, the filtering could not be the same as the filtering used for full-length reads. To assign V/J genes and CDR3, sequences were annotated using PyIR, a Python wrapper for IgBLAST v1.9, with IMGT germline references. Reads were removed for weak V/J assignments (E-value above 1e-6), missing CDR3, stop codons, out-of-frame junctions, or ambiguous translated residues. A V3J clonotype was defined by an identical inferred V gene, J gene, and CDR3 amino acid sequence. Percentage overlap between repertoires was calculated by dividing the number of shared unique clonotypes by the size of the smaller repertoire. Three approaches were used to assess repertoire richness: RTK rarefaction, the Chao1 estimator, and Recon v2.1 estimates of unobserved clonotypes. TCRdb re-hosts the immuneACCESS table, in-frame sequences only. Its copies lack some clones; in the studies checked, an unresolved V gene accounts for under half of them, and the cause for the rest is not known. Clone size and the V and J calls come from that table; the DNA yielded D and trimming. The sample records a few hundred thousand clones, 70% to 80% of which are singletons. Of the sample, about 12% is held by the ten largest clones.

This clone was counted between two and nine times. It has no known antigen specificity. Base qualities were left out, and no much larger clone turns up one base away. Donors were healthy HIV-negative adults with no recently reported acute infections or vaccinations. Every donor was a Caucasian adult living in Nashville, Tennessee, USA. For unsorted samples, tens of millions of PBMCs were counted, and genomic DNA was extracted using the QIAamp DNA Blood Mini kit. Blood was obtained by leukapheresis, after which PBMCs were separated by Ficoll-Histopaque density gradient centrifugation and cryopreserved in liquid nitrogen vapor phase. The study at large found these results: Because the study included only a small number of donors, the genetic and exposure-history diversity represented was limited. Only blood was sampled, and tissue TCR repertoires likely differ from those in blood. Based on pairwise subsampling, the degree of clonotype sharing among donors was expected to be affected by sequencing depth.

In the germline V gene (reference sequence), CDR1 corresponds to GTSNPN and CDR2 to SVGIG. Taken from cysteine to phenylalanine, the CDR3 has 13 residues. Just CDR3 DNA is preserved here, 39 bases in frame from base 1. Trimming removed 0 bases from V and 1 base from J, leaving 6 bases between the germline ends. Sequencing input: PBMCs. The sequence is built from TRBV30 and TRBJ1-1; a confident D gene designation cannot be given. This clonotype originated in a woman in her forties in good health. Some clones in this sample may be carry-over from other donors' samples. The DNA is as follows: TGTGCCTGGAGTGTATCACGGAACACTGAAGCTTTCTTT. This gives the protein CAWSVSRNTEAFF. The full variable domain, with segments outside the CDR3 supplied by the reference TRBV30 and TRBJ1-1 proteins, appears as SQTIHQWPATLVQPVGSPLSLECTVEGTSNPNLYWYRQAAGRGLQLLFYSVGIGQISSEVPQNLSASRPQDRQFILSSKKLLLSDSGFYLCAWSVSRNTEAFFGQGTRLTVV.